This note documents a single T cell receptor (beta chain) sequence. Its cognate antigen is unknown. The CDR3 is 14 amino acids. The V gene lost 6 bases and the J gene lost 6 bases, with 15 bases spanning the gap. Germline CDR1 is MNHNS and CDR2 is SASEGT. This specimen belongs to a study of cytomegalovirus exposure and HLA in healthy donors. Overall study findings and caveats: A later analysis appeared to link common viral pathogens to several of the most significant clusters. CMV serostatus was the sole immune exposure data available.

The PCR employed 60 Vbeta primers together with 13 Jbeta primers. Study processing details: Per a later analysis, the number of unique TCR beta chains was some 75 million, of which some 9.9 million were shared. Sequencing was performed with immunoSEQ multiplex PCR; in TCRdb, only in-frame clones are kept and a portion is missing. For V, J and clone size, that table is used; D and trimming come from the DNA. The table lists about 220,000 clones, 76% of them singletons, with 0.63% in the top ten. V usage is TRBV6-1 and J usage is TRBJ1-5; D might be TRBD1 (5 bases). The specimen sequenced was PBMCs. This TCR came from a man aged 18 to 30 in good health and CMV-seronegative. CDR3 loop: CASSNMGGGQPQHF. CDR3 DNA sequence: TGTGCCAGCAGCAATATGGGGGGTGGTCAGCCCCAGCATTTT.